Listed below are T cell receptor beta chains from one sample, sequenced in a study of T cell responses to AZD1222 COVID-19 vaccine. Sequencing was performed with immunoSEQ multiplex PCR; in TCRdb, only in-frame clones are kept and a portion is missing. The sample consists of 140,000 to 150,000 clones, approximately 94% of them appearing once. This sample comprised peripheral blood, obtained on day 0 of AZD1222 vaccination. The receptors were gathered from an adult in good health. Each CDR3 is given with its conserved first and last residue. A D gene is named only where the DNA matches it firmly. Expanded clones get a size class; other rows say once, few or many, or leave the size out.

size	V	D	length	J	CDR3	DNA
-	TRBV7-2	TRBD1	17	TRBJ2-7	CASSWKRPGQGTYEQYF	TGTGCCAGCAGCTGGAAGAGACCGGGACAGGGAACCTACGAGCAGTACTTC
-	TRBV9	TRBD1	12	TRBJ2-1	CASSHDRDEQFF	TGTGCCAGCAGCCACGACAGGGATGAGCAGTTCTTC
-	TRBV5-1	TRBD2	16	TRBJ2-7	CASSRGLAGRFDEQYF	TGCGCCAGCAGCAGGGGACTAGCGGGCCGCTTCGACGAGCAGTACTTC
-	TRBV7-2	-	12	TRBJ2-5	CASSLPKETQYF	TGTGCCAGCAGCTTACCCAAAGAGACCCAGTACTTC
-	TRBV9	-	15	TRBJ1-2	CASSPGHTTNYGYTF	TGTGCCAGCAGTCCGGGACACACAACTAACTATGGCTACACCTTC
-	TRBV12-3/TRBV12-4	-	13	TRBJ1-5	CASSSGGRQPQHF	TGTGCCAGCAGTTCCGGAGGGAGACAGCCCCAGCATTTT
once	TRBV9	-	17	TRBJ1-4	CASSPHPRTAGGEKLFF	TGTGCCAGCAGCCCCCACCCCCGGACCGCCGGAGGGGAAAAACTGTTTTTT
-	TRBV2	-	15	TRBJ2-5	CASSPEGASQETQYF	TGTGCCAGCAGCCCTGAAGGGGCCTCCCAAGAGACCCAGTACTTC
-	TRBV19	TRBD1	15	TRBJ2-3	CASSIVTGETDTQYF	TGTGCCAGTAGTATAGTAACAGGGGAAACAGATACGCAGTATTTT
-	TRBV11-2	TRBD2	15	TRBJ2-1	CASSLGEGRYNEQFF	TGTGCCAGCAGCTTAGGGGAGGGGAGGTACAATGAGCAGTTCTTC
-	TRBV7-9	TRBD2	16	TRBJ2-1	CASSLVASSGRDEQFF	TGTGCCAGCAGCTTAGTCGCGTCTAGCGGGAGGGATGAGCAGTTCTTC
-	TRBV5-1	TRBD1	16	TRBJ1-1	CASSADPQGIGTEAFF	TGCGCCAGCAGCGCGGACCCACAGGGGATAGGCACTGAAGCTTTCTTT
-	TRBV6-1	-	13	TRBJ2-7	CASSDWTAYEQYF	TGTGCCAGCAGTGATTGGACAGCGTACGAGCAGTACTTC
once	TRBV6-5	-	14	TRBJ2-2	CASSNRLNTGELFF	TGTGCCAGCAGTAACAGGCTGAACACCGGGGAGCTGTTTTTT
-	TRBV27	-	13	TRBJ2-5	CASSPRAPETQYF	TGTGCCAGCAGTCCCCGGGCCCCGGAGACCCAGTACTTC
-	TRBV12-3/TRBV12-4	-	13	TRBJ2-1	CASSFVPGNEQFF	TGTGCCAGCAGTTTTGTCCCCGGCAATGAGCAGTTCTTC
-	TRBV5-6	-	15	TRBJ2-1	CASSIGLRIYNEQFF	TGTGCCAGCAGCATCGGACTCCGGATCTACAATGAGCAGTTCTTC
-	TRBV7-2	-	15	TRBJ2-1	CASSLGDSAGTSQFF	TGTGCCAGCAGCTTAGGAGACTCCGCCGGGACGTCGCAGTTCTTC
once	TRBV7-6	-	15	TRBJ1-6	CASSSRASVDSPLHF	TGTGCCAGCAGCTCTCGGGCCTCAGTCGATTCACCCCTCCACTTT
-	TRBV20-1	-	11	TRBJ2-7	CSARVGGEQYF	TGCAGTGCTAGAGTAGGGGGCGAGCAGTACTTC
-	TRBV7-9	-	15	TRBJ2-1	CASSEDRWSYNEQFF	TGTGCCAGCAGCGAAGACAGGTGGTCCTACAATGAGCAGTTCTTC
-	TRBV7-9	TRBD2	17	TRBJ2-3	CASSFETSGPSGDTQYF	TGTGCCAGCAGCTTCGAGACTAGCGGACCTTCTGGAGATACGCAGTATTTT
-	TRBV19	-	13	TRBJ1-5	CASSIPPVGPQHF	TGTGCCAGTAGTATACCACCCGTGGGGCCCCAGCATTTT
-	TRBV7-9	-	15	TRBJ1-6	CASSLWDLDNSPLHF	TGTGCCAGCAGCCTCTGGGACTTAGATAATTCACCCCTCCACTTT
-	TRBV6-1	-	13	TRBJ2-1	CASKDKSYNEQFF	TGTGCCAGCAAGGACAAGTCCTACAATGAGCAGTTCTTC
-	TRBV7-9	-	21	TRBJ2-1	CASTSLGRLAGRNGGYNEQFF	TGTGCCAGCACCTCCCTGGGTCGGCTGGCAGGTCGCAACGGCGGCTACAATGAGCAGTTCTTC
-	TRBV13	-	17	TRBJ1-3	CASSLGGGAYSGNTIYF	TGTGCCAGCAGCTTGGGTGGAGGCGCCTACTCTGGAAACACCATATATTTT
-	TRBV6-5	-	13	TRBJ2-7	CASSPLGSYEQYF	TGTGCCAGCAGCCCCTTAGGGTCCTACGAGCAGTACTTC
-	TRBV6-4	-	13	TRBJ2-3	CASSGQATDTQYF	TGTGCCAGCAGTGGACAGGCGACAGATACGCAGTATTTT
-	TRBV7-8	TRBD1	14	TRBJ1-1	CASSRGQPNTEAFF	TGTGCCAGCAGCCGGGGACAGCCGAACACTGAAGCTTTCTTT
-	TRBV6-5	-	14	TRBJ2-5	CASSYRNRGETQYF	TGTGCCAGCAGTTACCGTAATCGGGGGGAGACCCAGTACTTC
-	TRBV6-1	-	14	TRBJ2-1	CASSEGGRYNEQFF	TGTGCCAGCAGTGAAGGGGGCAGGTACAATGAGCAGTTCTTC
once	TRBV11-2	-	14	TRBJ1-1	CASNSPPRVTEAFF	TGTGCCAGCAACTCCCCCCCCAGGGTCACTGAAGCTTTCTTT
-	TRBV9	-	14	TRBJ2-3	CASSRGGFTDTQYF	TGTGCCAGCAGCAGAGGGGGGTTCACAGATACGCAGTATTTT
-	TRBV3-1/TRBV3-2	TRBD1	13	TRBJ1-1	CASCRQGISEAFF	TGTGCCAGCTGCCGACAGGGTATCTCTGAAGCTTTCTTT
-	TRBV30	-	14	TRBJ1-2	CAWSGRGGPRGYTF	TGTGCCTGGAGCGGCCGGGGGGGACCAAGGGGCTACACCTTC
-	TRBV25-1	-	14	TRBJ1-3	CASSVGVAGNTIYF	TGTGCCAGCAGTGTGGGGGTTGCTGGAAACACCATATATTTT
-	TRBV7-7	TRBD2	13	TRBJ2-7	CASSKGLAYEQYF	TGTGCTAGCAGCAAGGGACTAGCCTACGAGCAGTACTTC
-	TRBV19	TRBD2	16	TRBJ2-3	CASSRTSGRGTDTQYF	TGTGCCAGTAGTAGGACTAGCGGGAGAGGCACAGATACGCAGTATTTT
-	TRBV5-1	-	12	TRBJ1-2	CASSPGTRGYTF	TGCGCCAGCAGCCCGGGGACACGCGGCTACACCTTC
-	TRBV6-5	-	14	TRBJ1-5	CATNSLSPGQPQHF	TGTGCCACCAACAGTCTCAGCCCCGGGCAGCCCCAGCATTTT
-	TRBV10-3	-	11	TRBJ1-2	CAIGTDYGYTF	TGTGCCATAGGAACCGACTATGGCTACACCTTC
-	TRBV7-9	-	15	TRBJ1-2	CASSFGAGSPRGYTF	TGTGCCAGCAGCTTTGGGGCAGGATCGCCTCGGGGCTACACCTTC
-	TRBV6-6	-	13	TRBJ2-7	CASSYTESYEQYF	TGTGCCAGCAGTTACACGGAATCCTACGAGCAGTACTTC
-	TRBV6-2/TRBV6-3	TRBD2	18	TRBJ2-2	CASSDGTSGDPHTGELFF	TGTGCCAGCAGTGACGGGACTAGCGGGGATCCTCACACCGGGGAGCTGTTTTTT
-	TRBV5-4	TRBD2	16	TRBJ2-1	CASSLELAGAYNEQFF	TGTGCCAGCAGCTTGGAGCTAGCGGGGGCTTACAATGAGCAGTTCTTC
-	TRBV24-1	TRBD1	15	TRBJ2-1	CATSEGQGPYNEQFF	TGTGCCACCAGCGAGGGACAGGGCCCCTACAATGAGCAGTTCTTC
-	TRBV6-2/TRBV6-3	TRBD2	15	TRBJ2-7	CASSSSGTTFNQQYF	TGTGCCAGCAGTTCCTCCGGGACTACCTTTAACCAGCAGTACTTC
-	TRBV2	-	8	TRBJ2-1	CARNEQFF	TGTGCCAGGAATGAGCAGTTCTTC
-	TRBV5-1	TRBD1	17	TRBJ1-2	CASSPTLKLTGTKGYTF	TGCGCCAGCAGCCCCACCCTTAAATTGACAGGGACGAAAGGCTACACCTTC
-	TRBV19	TRBD1	13	TRBJ1-1	CASSMTGSIRAFF	TGTGCCAGTAGTATGACAGGGTCTATACGAGCTTTCTTT
-	TRBV5-4	-	14	TRBJ1-1	CASSLGSARVEAFF	TGTGCCAGCAGCTTGGGGAGTGCCCGTGTTGAAGCTTTCTTT
-	TRBV5-1	-	14	TRBJ1-2	CASSLVPAIYGYTF	TGCGCCAGCAGCTTGGTGCCGGCAATCTATGGCTACACCTTC
once	TRBV6-5	-	16	TRBJ1-3	CASSYSGSFSGNTIYF	TGTGCCAGCAGTTACTCGGGGTCCTTCTCTGGAAACACCATATATTTT
once	TRBV6-5	-	15	TRBJ2-1	CASSPGRASYNEQFF	TGTGCCAGCAGTCCCGGGCGAGCCTCCTACAATGAGCAGTTCTTC
few	TRBV11-1	-	13	TRBJ1-2	CASSPTGSVGYTF	TGTGCCAGCAGCCCAACCGGGAGTGTGGGCTACACCTTC
-	TRBV25-1	-	14	TRBJ1-6	CASSRPQMGSPLHF	TGTGCCAGCAGTCGACCGCAAATGGGTTCACCCCTCCACTTT
-	TRBV19	-	14	TRBJ1-1	CASSDQGLNTEAFF	TGTGCCAGTAGCGATCAGGGTTTGAACACTGAAGCTTTCTTT
-	TRBV2	TRBD2	15	TRBJ2-7	CASSESRGGSYEQYF	TGTGCCAGCAGTGAATCGCGGGGGGGCTCCTACGAGCAGTACTTC